Sequencing of this T cell receptor (beta chain) was carried out in a study of tumor-infiltrating lymphocytes in primary liver carcinoma. On the study more broadly: T1-T3 N0M0 was the stage of the tumors, which were about 4.2 to 11 cm across. Per sample, productive TCRbeta reads numbered roughly 3.5 to 7.13 million, similar across tissue types.

The V gene's germline CDR1 is MNHEY and CDR2 SVGAGI. V gave up 0 bases and J gave up 6 bases, with 14 bases separating them. The CDR3 extends over 16 amino acids. Germline DNA was also extracted, with blood RNA taken from unsorted whole blood. Patients showed chronic HBV infection and an absence of prior treatment. Starting material of 450 to 500 ng total RNA yielded TCR beta cDNA via a constant-region primer. Slightly modified ARM-PCR, run as three nested multiplex PCR rounds, produced the TCR beta libraries. The two initial PCR rounds, about 9 cycles each, used TRBV1-TRBV30 forward and C-beta reverse primers. TCRdb reanalysed the multiplex PCR reads using MiXCR and keeps one entry per CDR3 protein. The sample holds fewer than 350,000 distinct CDR3 sequences, about 62% seen once.

The sample consisted of peripheral blood. The receptor comes from a man in his forties with primary liver carcinoma and hepatitis B virus infection. The chain recombines TRBV6-5 with TRBJ1-4, with D unresolved. The CDR3 sequence: CASSYSGSATDEKLFF. The CDR3 bases are TGTGCCAGCAGTTACTCGGGATCAGCCACTGATGAAAAACTGTTTTTT.